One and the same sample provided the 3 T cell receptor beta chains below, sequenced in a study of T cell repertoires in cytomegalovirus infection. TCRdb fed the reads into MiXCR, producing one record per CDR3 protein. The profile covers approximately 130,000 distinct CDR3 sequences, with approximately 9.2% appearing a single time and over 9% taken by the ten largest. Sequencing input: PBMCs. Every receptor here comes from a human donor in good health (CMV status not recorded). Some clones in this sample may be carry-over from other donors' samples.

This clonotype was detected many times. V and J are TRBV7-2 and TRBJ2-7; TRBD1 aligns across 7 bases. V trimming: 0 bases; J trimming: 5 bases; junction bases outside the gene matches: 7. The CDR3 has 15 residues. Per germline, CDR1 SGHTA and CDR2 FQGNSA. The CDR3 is CASSLATGERHEQYF. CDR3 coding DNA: TGTGCCAGCAGCTTAGCTACAGGGGAGCGACACGAGCAGTACTTC.

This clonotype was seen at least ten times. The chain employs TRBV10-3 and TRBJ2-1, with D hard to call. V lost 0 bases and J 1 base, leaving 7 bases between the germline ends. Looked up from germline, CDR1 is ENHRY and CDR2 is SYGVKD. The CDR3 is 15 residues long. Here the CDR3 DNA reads TGTGCCATCAGTGAGTCGTCAGGATCCTACAATGAGCAGTTCTTC. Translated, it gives CAISESSGSYNEQFF.

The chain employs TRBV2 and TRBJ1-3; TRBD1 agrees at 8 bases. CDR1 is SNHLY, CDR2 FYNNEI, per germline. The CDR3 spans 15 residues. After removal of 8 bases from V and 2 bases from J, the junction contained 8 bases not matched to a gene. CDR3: CASQPGTGPGNTIYF. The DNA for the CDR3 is TGTGCCAGCCAACCCGGGACAGGTCCTGGAAACACCATATATTTT.